Included here is one T cell receptor (beta chain) sequence, with context. Its antigen is currently not known. Without the conserved terminal phenylalanine or tryptophan, this CDR3 likely stems from a read error. The sample belongs to a study of read filtering for tumor transcriptome and immune sequencing (dated by TCRdb to between 2020 and 2021). Concerning the study at large: The cohort consisted of roughly 16 male and approximately 14 female patients, with a mean age of about 66 years and an age range of about 40 to 85. Per sample, about 4.05 to 11 million TCR-region mapped reads were obtained with IR-seq, compared with only roughly 80 to 1273 with RNA-seq. By revised international staging, 8 or 9 patients were R-ISS I, 16 were R-ISS II and 7 were R-ISS III. The study compared TCR repertoires from targeted immune repertoire sequencing and bulk whole-transcriptome sequencing run on the same bone marrow samples. After DNase treatment, whole-transcriptome libraries were prepared using the TruSeq RNA Access Library Prep Kit. As a main aim, a read-filtering strategy for immune repertoire data was addressed, with the specific question being whether clonotypes supported by a single read should be removed.

Bone marrow was sampled from every patient at the time of active disease. Ficoll-Hypaque density gradient centrifugation was used to isolate the bone marrow mononuclear cells. To remove myeloma plasma cells, the cells were labeled with CD138 magnetic microbeads on a MACS separator, and CD138-negative cells were then collected by negative selection. Purity of the isolated cells was checked by flow cytometry on an Attune NxT using CD138 antibodies. Total RNA was extracted with TRIzol reagent and quantified with a NanoDrop spectrophotometer. For each patient, the CD138-negative bone marrow sample underwent paired RNA-seq and IR-seq. The germline V gene supplies CDR1 SNHLY and CDR2 FYNNEI. The CDR3 numbers 13 amino acids, ends counted. Left in the record is the CDR3 DNA by itself, 39 bases read in frame from the first base. The V end loses 8 bases and the J end loses 1 base, and a stretch of 12 bases separates them.

TCR libraries were constructed from 400 ng RNA using the Immunoverse kit, and molecular barcoded adaptors covering alpha/delta and beta/gamma chains were employed. TCR library preparation was performed with the same RNA that was used for transcriptome sequencing. Sequencing of the TCR libraries was done on an Illumina HiSeq 4000 with 2 x 150 cycles. The source study handled its data this way. Using MiXCR, which included quality filtering and error correction, TCR reads were aligned to human V, D, J and C references and then assembled into CDR3 clonotypes. Clonotype counts and gene usage diversity were analyzed with the tcR package in R. For inspection of raw mapping reads, RNA-seq reads were mapped by STAR aligner version 2.5.3a onto GRCh37 of the human genome. To test how sequencing depth affects detected clonotypes, IR-seq fastq files were randomly downsampled with Seqtk 1.3. TCRdb cleaned the public reads at Q25 with fastp, built clones with MiXCR and kept in-frame beta chains. When rows share a CDR3 protein, they turn into one entry using the most common DNA and genes. TCRdb, not the authors, supplied the V and J calls. The sample records approximately 62,000 distinct CDR3 sequences, roughly a fifth of which are singletons. The ten most abundant clones make up approximately 10% of the sample.

What the authors observed across the whole study: The correlation between IR-seq and RNA-seq shared clonotype proportions rose when single-read clonotypes were removed. The sorted CD138-negative fraction was composed of a mixed bone marrow immune population rather than of purified T cells. In IR-seq, single-read clonotypes were 80% to 90% of clonotypes but 3% to 4% of total reads; in RNA-seq they were 70% to 75% of clonotypes and about 40% of reads. Compared with RNA-seq, IR-seq captured clonotypes at much greater depth and more reliably, and a smaller IR-seq throughput was enough to identify most of the shared clonotypes.

The receptor's source is a donor aged 40 or over with multiple myeloma. What was sequenced was a population of CD138-negative cells sorted from bone marrow. In the paper's terms, the cell subset or site label means: bone marrow mononuclear cells depleted of CD138+ plasma/myeloma cells by negative magnetic selection. The sequence is built from TRBV2 and TRBJ2-7; TRBD1 is a weak D gene call, 5 bases matching. Here is the DNA: TGTGCCAGCGCGACAGATCGGTCCTACGAGCAGTACATC. Its product reads: CASATDRSYEQYI.